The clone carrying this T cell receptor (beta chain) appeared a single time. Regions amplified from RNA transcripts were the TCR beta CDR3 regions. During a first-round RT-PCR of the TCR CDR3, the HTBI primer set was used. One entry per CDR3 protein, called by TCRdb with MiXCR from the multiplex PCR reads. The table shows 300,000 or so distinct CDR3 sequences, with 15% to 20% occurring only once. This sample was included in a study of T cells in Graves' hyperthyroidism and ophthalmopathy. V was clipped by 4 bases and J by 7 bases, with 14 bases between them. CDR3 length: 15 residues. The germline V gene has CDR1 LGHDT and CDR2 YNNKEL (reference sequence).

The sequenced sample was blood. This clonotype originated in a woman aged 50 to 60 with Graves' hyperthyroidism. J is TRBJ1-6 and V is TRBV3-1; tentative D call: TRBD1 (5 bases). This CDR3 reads CASSPFGGWNSPLHF. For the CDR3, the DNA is TGTGCCAGCAGCCCTTTCGGGGGGTGGAATTCACCCCTCCACTTT.